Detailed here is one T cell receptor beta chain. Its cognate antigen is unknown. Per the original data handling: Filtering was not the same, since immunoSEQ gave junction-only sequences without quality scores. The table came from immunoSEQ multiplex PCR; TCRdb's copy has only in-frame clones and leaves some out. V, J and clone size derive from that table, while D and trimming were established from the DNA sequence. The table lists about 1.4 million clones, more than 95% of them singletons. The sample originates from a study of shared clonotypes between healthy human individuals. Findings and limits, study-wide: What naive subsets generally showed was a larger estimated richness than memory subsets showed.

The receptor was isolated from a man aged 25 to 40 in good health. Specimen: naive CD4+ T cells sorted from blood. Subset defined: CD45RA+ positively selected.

The CDR3 is CASSLEGSVAYEQYF. CDR3 in DNA: TGTGCCAGCAGCTTGGAAGGTTCGGTAGCCTACGAGCAGTACTTC. The genes are TRBV5-8 and TRBJ2-7, with D hard to call. CDR3 length: 15 amino acids. CDR1 SGHTS and CDR2 YDEGEE come from the germline V gene. The ends were cut back, 0 bases at V and 2 bases at J, with 12 bases in the middle.